This T cell receptor (beta chain) was profiled in a study of T cells after yellow fever vaccination. Overall study: Preparation of fractions with low cell numbers was performed using SMART-Seq v4 Ultra Low Input.

The 5'RACE template-switching step produced TCR cDNA and added a universal primer site and UMIs. TCRdb independently ran MiXCR on the 5' RACE reads; one entry per CDR3 protein. The sample records 300,000 to 400,000 distinct CDR3 sequences, 7.5% to 9% being singletons. This CDR3 comprises 14 residues. Trimming removed 4 bases at V and 4 bases at J, with 13 bases between. Germline V lookup: CDR1 SGHDN, CDR2 FVKESK. Concerning this clonotype itself: Its antigen remains unidentified.

Whole-study results and caveats: Detected again after the booster were most primary-vaccination clones, at 95% to 96% CD4 and about 89% CD8.

Sequencing used PBMCs, obtained on the day of the first yellow fever vaccination. This chain links TRBV14 with TRBJ2-5; D remains ambiguous. This clonotype was obtained from a young man who received the YFV17D yellow fever vaccine. CDR3 nucleotides: TGTGCCAGCAGCCCCCCTGAGGTTCGAGAGACCCAGTACTTC. Residues: CASSPPEVRETQYF.